Sequencing of this T cell receptor beta chain was carried out in a study of early T cells in non-severe SARS-CoV-2 infection. General study points: VDJdb matching skewed toward anti-spike CD8 responses, missing private and CD4 specificities.

The CDR3 totals 15 residues. V was shortened by 6 bases and J by 3 bases, with 15 bases between the two germline ends. Turning to this clonotype: The target antigen is unknown.

Researchers attached unique molecular identifiers to individual cDNA molecules. TCRdb analysed the 5' RACE reads with MiXCR anew, one entry per CDR3 protein. The table includes more than 65,000 distinct CDR3 sequences, around an eighth detected once. This material consisted of whole blood, taken at baseline. V usage is TRBV12-3 or TRBV12-4 and J usage is TRBJ2-1, with a weak D call TRBD2 (6 bases). The receptor's source is an adult who was a healthcare worker with PCR-confirmed SARS-CoV-2 infection or an uninfected control (not recorded which). CDR3 DNA: TGTGCCAGCAGCAACACTCCGGGACTCTACAATGAGCAGTTCTTC. It yields the protein CASSNTPGLYNEQFF.